What follows describes a single T cell receptor beta chain. This record belongs to a study of shared clonotypes between healthy human individuals. CD8 cells classed as naive were CD45RO-negative and positively selected for CCR7, excluding terminally differentiated effector memory CD45RA+ cells. Generated by immunoSEQ multiplex PCR, the TCRdb table keeps only in-frame clones and is missing some. The data show about 1,800,000 clones, with just under 95% seen just once and more than 0.95% held by the top ten. The CDR3 sequence is 13 residues long. Germline CDR1 is LGHNT and CDR2 is FRNRAP. V lost 4 bases to trimming and J lost 5 bases, with 11 bases between them.

The chain has TRBV12-5 and TRBJ1-1; D might be TRBD1 (5 bases). The source is a man aged 18 to 30 in good health. The sequenced sample consisted of naive CD8+ T cells sorted from blood. The CDR3 is CASGWDGGTEAFF. In DNA, the CDR3 is TGTGCTAGTGGTTGGGACGGCGGGACTGAAGCTTTCTTT. Full variable domain (outside the CDR3, taken from reference TRBV12-5 and TRBJ1-1): DARVTQTPRHKVTEMGQEVTMRCQPILGHNTVFWYRQTMMQGLELLAYFRNRAPLDDSGMPKDRFSAEMPDATLATLKIQPSEPRDSAVYFCASGWDGGTEAFFGQGTRLTVV.